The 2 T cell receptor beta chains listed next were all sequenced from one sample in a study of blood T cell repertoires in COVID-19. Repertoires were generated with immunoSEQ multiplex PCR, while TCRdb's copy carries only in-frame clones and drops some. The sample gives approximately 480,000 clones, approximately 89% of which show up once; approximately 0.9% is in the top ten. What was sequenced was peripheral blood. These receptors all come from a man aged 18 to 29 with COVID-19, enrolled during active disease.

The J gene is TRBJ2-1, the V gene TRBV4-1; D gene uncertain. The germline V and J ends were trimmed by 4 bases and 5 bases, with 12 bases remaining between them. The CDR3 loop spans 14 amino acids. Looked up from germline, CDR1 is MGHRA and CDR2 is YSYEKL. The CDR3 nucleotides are TGCGCCAGCAGCCCCGGTCCCCTGGACAATGAGCAGTTCTTC. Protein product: CASSPGPLDNEQFF.

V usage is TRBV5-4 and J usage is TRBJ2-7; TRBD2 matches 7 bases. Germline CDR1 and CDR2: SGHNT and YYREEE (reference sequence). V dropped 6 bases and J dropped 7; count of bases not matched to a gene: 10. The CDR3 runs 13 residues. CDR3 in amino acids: CASTSSGLGEQYF. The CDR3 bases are TGTGCCAGCACCTCTAGCGGCCTCGGGGAGCAGTACTTC.